What follows are 14 T cell receptor beta chains derived from one specimen sequenced in a study of T cell repertoires in cytomegalovirus infection. TCRdb passed the reads through MiXCR, listing each CDR3 protein once. Here the sample spans approximately 990,000 distinct CDR3 sequences, approximately 31% being singletons. Antigen specificity for these receptors is unknown. The material was cultured CD8+ T cells from PBMCs, obtained from culture after CMV antigen stimulation. The origin of the receptors is a human donor in good health (CMV status not recorded). Some clones in this sample may be carry-over from other donors' samples.

The rearrangement joins TRBV7-9 to TRBJ1-2, with no clear D. Trimming left V 5 bases short and J 8 bases short, with 21 bases between. The CDR3 length is 15 residues. CDR1 is SEHNR and CDR2 is FQNEAQ in the germline V gene (reference sequence). This chain's CDR3 is CASSPTGRGQEGYTF. The CDR3 coding sequence is TGTGCCAGCAGCCCAACCGGTCGAGGTCAGGAGGGCTACACCTTC.

This clonotype showed up just a few times. This chain connects TRBV12-3 or TRBV12-4 to TRBJ1-5; no reliable D call. Trimming left V 6 bases short and J 1 base short, with 13 bases between. The CDR3 is 15 amino acids. As DNA, the CDR3 is TGTGCCAGCAGCCCCTCCCCGGGGAGCAATCAGCCCCAGCATTTT. Translation gives CASSPSPGSNQPQHF.

This clonotype was detected many times. The chain employs TRBV7-2 and TRBJ2-6; 9 bases are a match to TRBD1. The trim removed 5 bases at V and 0 bases at J, leaving 11 bases unmatched. CDR1 and CDR2 from the germline V gene are SGHTA and FQGNSA. The CDR3 extends over 19 amino acids. CDR3 in amino acids: CASSPGLGQGRSGANVLTF. The CDR3 DNA reads as TGTGCCAGCAGCCCCGGGCTGGGACAGGGCCGCTCTGGGGCCAACGTCCTGACTTTC.

This clonotype has only a few counts. The chain recombines TRBV7-6 with TRBJ2-7, with D unresolved. V was shortened by 1 base and J by 2 bases, with 6 bases between the two germline ends. This CDR3 has 13 residues. Per germline, CDR1 SGHVS and CDR2 FNYEAQ. The chain's CDR3 is CASSLGETYEQYV. The CDR3 DNA is TGTGCCAGCAGCTTAGGTGAAACCTACGAGCAGTACGTC.

There are a few counts of this clonotype. The rearrangement links TRBV4-3 to TRBJ2-2; a weak D match, TRBD2 (5 bases). Per germline, CDR1 LGHNA and CDR2 YSLEER. The CDR3 length is 13 residues. Trimming took off 4 bases at V and 5 bases at J, with 8 bases between the two ends. In nucleotides, the CDR3 is TGCGCCAGCAGCCGAACTAGAACCGGGGAGCTGTTTTTT. Its translation is CASSRTRTGELFF.

This clonotype was counted between two and nine times. The rearrangement uses TRBV2 and TRBJ1-2; TRBD1 aligns across 7 bases. After removal of 6 bases from V and 1 base from J, the junction contained 11 bases not matched to a gene. Germline-derived CDR1 and CDR2 are SNHLY and FYNNEI. The CDR3 spans 16 residues. CDR3 in amino acids: CASRGTVRAINYGYTF. CDR3 coding DNA: TGTGCCAGCAGGGGGACAGTCCGTGCAATTAACTATGGCTACACCTTC. The complete variable domain, with remaining parts taken from reference TRBV2 and TRBJ1-2, reads EPEVTQTPSHQVTQMGQEVILRCVPISNHLYFYWYRQILGQKVEFLVSFYNNEISEKSEIFDDQFSVERPDGSNFTLKIRSTKLEDSAMYFCASRGTVRAINYGYTFGSGTRLTVV.

The rearrangement links TRBV24-1 to TRBJ2-1, with TRBD1 identical over 9 bases. The germline CDR1 and CDR2 sequences are KGHDR and SFDVKD. With V trimmed by 6 bases and J by 7 bases, 6 bases remained unmatched. There are 14 residues in the CDR3. This chain's CDR3 is CATSSGQGFNEQFF. The CDR3 DNA is TGTGCCACCAGTTCGGGACAGGGTTTTAATGAGCAGTTCTTC.

The chain couples TRBV19 to TRBJ2-7, with 8 bases matching TRBD1. This CDR3 has 15 amino acids. J was trimmed by 6 bases and V by 4 bases; bases with no gene match: 11. Germline-derived CDR1 and CDR2 are LNHDA and SQIVND (reference sequence). The CDR3 loop reads CASSKVRDRLFEQYF. In DNA, the CDR3 is TGTGCCAGTAGTAAGGTCAGGGACAGGCTTTTCGAGCAGTACTTC.

This clonotype was observed a few times. As DNA, the CDR3 is TGTGCCAGCAGCTCTCTCACAGGTTCTGGCTATGGCTACACCTTC. Amino acid sequence: CASSSLTGSGYGYTF. This sequence joins TRBV7-9 and TRBJ1-2, with a weak D call TRBD1 (5 bases). The length of the CDR3 is 15 residues. Between the trimmed V and J ends, which lost 4 bases and 4 bases, there was a span of 16 bases. Germline CDR1 SEHNR, CDR2 FQNEAQ (reference sequence).

This clonotype was seen a handful of times. V usage is TRBV15 and J usage is TRBJ2-3; D remains ambiguous. From germline, CDR1 is LNHNV and CDR2 YYDKDF (reference sequence). This CDR3 contains 15 residues. Deletions cut 4 bases from V and 0 bases from J, with 11 bases between. The CDR3 region is CATSNLRDSTDTQYF. The CDR3 nucleotides are TGTGCCACCAGCAACCTCCGAGACAGCACAGATACGCAGTATTTT.

The table lists this clonotype with many counts. J is TRBJ1-1 and V is TRBV7-3, with TRBD1 identical over 7 bases. Unmatched junction bases numbered 1, after V lost 2 bases and J lost 1 base. Germline V lookup: CDR1 SGHTA, CDR2 FQGTGA. This CDR3 contains 14 residues. The CDR3 region is CASSLGQANTEAFF. CDR3 in DNA: TGTGCCAGCAGCTTAGGACAGGCGAACACTGAAGCTTTCTTT.

There are a few counts of this clonotype. The genes are TRBV20-1 and TRBJ2-7; D perhaps matches TRBD2 (6 bases). The CDR3 runs 14 residues. Germline lookup yields CDR1 DFQATT and CDR2 SNEGSKA (reference sequence). V was shortened by 6 bases and J by 0 bases, with 15 bases between the two germline ends. The CDR3 sequence is CSATPGLASYEQYF. CDR3 in DNA: TGCAGTGCCACCCCGGGACTTGCCTCCTACGAGCAGTACTTC.

This clonotype was found many times. This sequence joins TRBV7-8 and TRBJ2-6; D gene uncertain. CDR1 SGHVS and CDR2 FQNEAQ come from the germline V gene. The CDR3 runs 17 residues. V was trimmed by 6 bases and J by 2 bases, leaving 17 bases between them. CDR3 DNA sequence: TGTGCCAGCAGACAAGCCGGGTTCCCGGCTGGGGCCAACGTCCTGACTTTC. Translated: CASRQAGFPAGANVLTF.

J is TRBJ2-3 and V is TRBV7-9, with 7 bases that match TRBD1. This CDR3 comprises 15 residues. V lost 1 base, J lost 2 bases, and 3 bases stayed unmatched. Per germline, CDR1 SEHNR and CDR2 FQNEAQ (reference sequence). The CDR3 DNA follows: TGTGCCAGCAGCTTAGTAGGGACAGCCACAGATACGCAGTATTTT. The encoded protein is CASSLVGTATDTQYF. The full variable domain, its missing parts supplied by reference TRBV7-9 and TRBJ2-3, is DTGVSQNPRHKITKRGQNVTFRCDPISEHNRLYWYRQTLGQGPEFLTYFQNEAQLEKSRLLSDRFSAERPKGSFSTLEIQRTEQGDSAMYLCASSLVGTATDTQYFGPGTRLTVL.